These 17 T cell receptor beta chains share one sample of origin, sequenced in a study of neurological immune-mediated disorders (dated by TCRdb to about 2019). The protocol used for the library was 5' RACE. The listed sequencing device is Illumina HiSeq 2500. TCRdb trimmed public reads at Q25 via fastp, called clones via MiXCR and kept in-frame beta chains. A single entry per CDR3 protein holds the most common genes and DNA from its merged rows. In all, the sample holds 55,000 to 75,000 distinct CDR3 sequences, and under 2.5% of those were seen once. In total, the top ten clones hold around 2.8% of the sample. The sequencing sample was made of PBMCs. These receptors came from a man in his fifties or sixties with multiple sclerosis.

This clonotype was observed many times. The gene calls are TRBV20-1 and TRBJ2-7; TRBD1 might be the D (6 bases). The CDR3 spans 14 residues. V was shortened by 0 bases and J by 6 bases, with 15 bases between the two germline ends. Germline CDR1 reads DFQATT; CDR2 reads SNEGSKA (reference sequence). CDR3 in DNA: TGCAGTGCTAGAGATGAAGGGGGAAATAGCGAGCAGTACTTC. Its protein product is CSARDEGGNSEQYF.

In its sample, this clonotype was seen many times. The rearrangement joins TRBV3-1 to TRBJ1-5, with D possibly TRBD1 on 6 matching bases. CDR1 and CDR2 (germline): LGHDT, YNNKEL (reference sequence). This CDR3 is 13 amino acids long. Deletions cut 3 bases from V and 10 bases from J, with 13 bases between. This CDR3 is CASSQGFRGPQHF. CDR3 bases: TGTGCCAGCAGCCAGGGGTTCAGGGGACCCCAGCATTTT.

This clonotype was detected ten times or more. J is TRBJ2-7 and V is TRBV27, with 7 positions matching TRBD2. The CDR3 is 16 residues long. The junction had 17 bases not matched to a gene; V was cut back by 5 bases and J by 7 bases. Germline V CDR1 and CDR2: MNHEY, SMNVEV (reference sequence). In DNA, the CDR3 is TGTGCCAGCAGTCAAGAACCCGGGCTGGGGGGGACGGAGCAGTACTTC. The encoded protein is CASSQEPGLGGTEQYF.

In this sample, this clonotype turned up many times. V usage is TRBV12-3 or TRBV12-4 and J usage is TRBJ2-2; possibly TRBD1 or TRBD2 for D (5 bases each). Trimming left V 6 bases short and J 7 bases short, with 12 bases between. The CDR3 spans 13 residues. CDR3 amino acids: CASSPTRGGELFF. DNA for the CDR3: TGTGCCAGCAGCCCTACTAGGGGCGGGGAGCTGTTTTTT.

This clonotype was seen repeatedly, ten times or more. The chain uses TRBV9 and TRBJ2-1; D possibly corresponds to TRBD2 (6 bases). Germline V CDR1 and CDR2: SGDLS, YYNGEE. CDR3 length: 16 residues. Trimming removed 4 bases at V and 1 base at J, with 15 bases between. The CDR3 sequence: CASSSGGLASYNEQFF. The DNA for the CDR3 is TGTGCCAGCAGCTCCGGGGGACTCGCGTCCTACAATGAGCAGTTCTTC.

In the case of this clonotype: A much larger clone sits a single nucleotide away, making a read error possible. The genes are TRBV7-2 and TRBJ2-4; weak D call: TRBD1 (5 bases). CDR1 is SGHTA and CDR2 is FQGNSA in the germline V gene. With 4 bases removed from V and 10 bases from J, the gap between germline ends came to 17 bases. The CDR3 is 14 amino acids. This chain's CDR3 is CASSSPRARKIQYF. CDR3 bases: TGTGCCAGCAGCTCACCCAGGGCGCGGAAAATTCAGTACTTC.

This clonotype was detected ten times or more. V gene TRBV6-6 combines with J gene TRBJ2-7; the D gene could be TRBD1 or TRBD2 (5 bases each). V lost 5 bases, J lost 2 bases, and 13 bases lay in between. The CDR3 covers 14 residues. Germline V gene lookup returns CDR1 MNHNY and CDR2 SVGAGI (reference sequence). CDR3 nucleotides: TGTGCCAGCAGTACCACCGGGACGACCTACGAGCAGTACTTC. Translating it yields CASSTTGTTYEQYF.

This clonotype is medium-sized by share. The gene calls are TRBV5-1 and TRBJ2-5; D is unclear. The germline V and J ends were trimmed by 4 bases and 1 base, with 14 bases remaining between them. The germline gives CDR1 SGHRS, CDR2 YFSETQ. The CDR3 consists of 15 residues. The CDR3 DNA reads as TGCGCCAGCAGCCCGCGCACGCACTCCCAAGAGACCCAGTACTTC. Its translation: CASSPRTHSQETQYF.

This clonotype has ten or more counts. The rearrangement links TRBV7-9 to TRBJ1-1; 7 bases are shared with TRBD1. With 8 bases clipped from V and 4 bases from J, the junction kept 10 bases outside the gene matches. The length of the CDR3 is 14 residues. Germline V CDR1 and CDR2: SEHNR, FQNEAQ (reference sequence). This CDR3 reads CASEQQGQFTEAFF. The CDR3 coding sequence is TGTGCCAGCGAACAACAGGGGCAGTTCACTGAAGCTTTCTTT.

As to this clonotype: A clone one base away is much larger, so this may be a read error. The CDR3 loop reads CASSLEGVTNEKLFF. In DNA form, the CDR3 reads TGCGCCAGCAGCTTGGAGGGGGTAACTAATGAAAAACTGTTTTTT. The rearrangement links TRBV5-1 to TRBJ1-4; tentative D call: TRBD1 (6 bases). The germline V gene has CDR1 SGHRS and CDR2 YFSETQ. This CDR3 has 15 amino acids. Trimming pared 0 bases from V and 1 base from J, leaving 7 bases between.

This clonotype occurred many times. The chain uses TRBV20-1 and TRBJ1-5; tentatively, D is TRBD1 (5 bases). The germline V and J ends were trimmed by 3 bases and 1 base, with 10 bases remaining between them. CDR1 and CDR2 from the germline V gene are DFQATT and SNEGSKA (reference sequence). There are 14 residues in the CDR3. The CDR3 sequence: CSASGARSNQPQHF. DNA of the CDR3: TGCAGTGCTAGCGGGGCCAGGAGCAATCAGCCCCAGCATTTT.

This clonotype was observed many times. The V gene is TRBV5-1, the J gene TRBJ1-1; TRBD1 matches at 10 bases. Germline loops: CDR1 SGHRS, CDR2 YFSETQ. Unmatched junction bases numbered 0, after V lost 3 bases and J lost 4 bases. The CDR3 covers 13 residues. The CDR3 DNA sequence: TGCGCCAGCAGCTGGGACAGGGGCACTGAAGCTTTCTTT. It is translated as CASSWDRGTEAFF.

This clonotype was seen ten or more times. The chain has TRBV27 and TRBJ2-7; 10 positions agree with TRBD1. The CDR3 totals 14 residues. In germline, CDR1 is MNHEY, CDR2 SMNVEV (reference sequence). J gave up 7 bases and V 5 bases, and 8 bases lay outside the gene matches. CDR3: CASSGDRGSGEQYF. The CDR3 bases are TGTGCCAGCAGTGGGGACAGGGGTTCGGGAGAGCAGTACTTC.

This clonotype was recorded at least ten times. The chain carries TRBV29-1 and TRBJ2-5; unclear D gene. Trimming removed 5 bases at V and 5 bases at J, with 12 bases between. The CDR3 has 12 amino acids. Germline V gives CDR1 SQVTM, CDR2 ANQGSEA. CDR3 sequence: CSVLSSVETQYF. DNA for the CDR3: TGCAGCGTTCTAAGTTCGGTGGAGACCCAGTACTTC.

This clonotype occurred many times. V gene TRBV5-1 combines with J gene TRBJ2-5, with TRBD2 as a possible D gene (5 bases). Trimming took 1 base from V and 3 from J, leaving 13 bases between them. Germline V gives CDR1 SGHRS, CDR2 YFSETQ. The CDR3 extends over 15 amino acids. As DNA, the CDR3 is TGCGCCAGCAGCTTGACCCTACTAGACGAAGAGACCCAGTACTTC. Protein sequence: CASSLTLLDEETQYF.

This clonotype was recorded many times. The chain links TRBV20-1 to TRBJ2-7; D is possibly TRBD1 or TRBD2 (5 bases each). This CDR3 has 15 amino acids. Germline V lookup: CDR1 DFQATT, CDR2 SNEGSKA (reference sequence). V was clipped by 0 bases and J by 2 bases, with 14 bases between them. CDR3 in amino acids: CSARDIGRGPYEQYF. The CDR3 DNA reads as TGCAGTGCTAGAGATATCGGCCGGGGCCCCTACGAGCAGTACTTC.

This clonotype came up many times. The genes are TRBV6-6 and TRBJ2-3; 8 nucleotides align to TRBD1. CDR1 and CDR2 from the germline V gene are MNHNY and SVGAGI (reference sequence). The CDR3 spans 16 residues. The J segment lost 3 bases and the V segment lost 2 bases, leaving 7 bases of the junction unmatched. The CDR3 DNA is TGTGCCAGCAGTTACCATCCGGGACAGGCTACAGATACGCAGTATTTT. Protein sequence: CASSYHPGQATDTQYF.